The rows below give T cell receptor beta chains drawn from one sample of a study of T-cell reconstitution after alpha-beta-depleted transplantation in children. TCRdb re-called the PCR reads through MiXCR, storing one row per CDR3 protein. The sample lists roughly 300,000 distinct CDR3 sequences; around 10% were seen once. Sequenced here: PBMCs from the stem cell graft donor, sampled from the stem cell graft. The receptors derive from a human donor who donated a stem cell graft to a child with acute lymphoblastic leukemia. CDR3s include the opening cysteine and the closing phenylalanine or tryptophan. The D gene is left open where the match is weak. Size tells how often a clone was seen (once, few, many) or the class of an expanded clone, and some rows leave it out.

cdr3_nt: TGTGCCAGCAGTTTCTCCGGGTGGGAGCAGTACTTC; cdr3_aa: CASSFSGWEQYF; clone_size: few; d_call: NA; j_call: TRBJ2-7; v_call: TRBV12-3/TRBV12-4
cdr3_nt: TGTGCCAGCAGTTATGTTTTAGCGGGAGGGCGCGAGCAGTACTTC; cdr3_aa: CASSYVLAGGREQYF; clone_size: few; d_call: TRBD2; j_call: TRBJ2-7; v_call: TRBV6-5
cdr3_nt: TGTGCCAGCAGCGTAGCGGTGGATGACGAGCAGTACTTC; cdr3_aa: CASSVAVDDEQYF; clone_size: many; d_call: NA; j_call: TRBJ2-7; v_call: TRBV9
cdr3_nt: TGTGCCAGCAGTTCGGGGGACAGGGAGTTTTTCGATGGCTACACCTTC; cdr3_aa: CASSSGDREFFDGYTF; clone_size: NA; d_call: TRBD1; j_call: TRBJ1-2; v_call: TRBV12-3/TRBV12-4
cdr3_nt: TGTGCCATCAGTGGGTCGGGACTAGGTACAGATACGCAGTATTTT; cdr3_aa: CAISGSGLGTDTQYF; clone_size: many; d_call: TRBD2; j_call: TRBJ2-3; v_call: TRBV10-3
cdr3_nt: TGCAGCGTTGAGGGACCGGGGACAGGGGAGACCCAGTACTTC; cdr3_aa: CSVEGPGTGETQYF; clone_size: few; d_call: TRBD1; j_call: TRBJ2-5; v_call: TRBV29-1
cdr3_nt: TGTGCCAGCTCGGACAATAACTATGGCTACACCTTC; cdr3_aa: CASSDNNYGYTF; clone_size: NA; d_call: NA; j_call: TRBJ1-2; v_call: TRBV18
cdr3_nt: TGCAGCGTTCGGGGGGGGACGGGGAACACTGAAGCTTTCTTT; cdr3_aa: CSVRGGTGNTEAFF; clone_size: few; d_call: NA; j_call: TRBJ1-1; v_call: TRBV29-1
cdr3_nt: TGTGCCAGCAGTCTCCTAGCGGGAGGGGCCACAGATACGCAGTATTTT; cdr3_aa: CASSLLAGGATDTQYF; clone_size: NA; d_call: TRBD2; j_call: TRBJ2-3; v_call: TRBV27
cdr3_nt: TGTGCCAGCAGCAGGCAGGGACAGAACACTGAAGCTTTCTTT; cdr3_aa: CASSRQGQNTEAFF; clone_size: few; d_call: NA; j_call: TRBJ1-1; v_call: TRBV7-3
cdr3_nt: TGTGCCAGCAGCTTAAAGACTAACTATGGCTACACCTTC; cdr3_aa: CASSLKTNYGYTF; clone_size: NA; d_call: NA; j_call: TRBJ1-2; v_call: TRBV7-6
cdr3_nt: TGCAGTGCTAGAGCGGGGACAGGGGGCCCGGATACGCAGTATTTT; cdr3_aa: CSARAGTGGPDTQYF; clone_size: many; d_call: TRBD1; j_call: TRBJ2-3; v_call: TRBV20-1
cdr3_nt: TGTGCCAGCAGCTTCTACGGACAGGACGGTTCACCCCTCCACTTT; cdr3_aa: CASSFYGQDGSPLHF; clone_size: NA; d_call: TRBD1; j_call: TRBJ1-6; v_call: TRBV7-9
cdr3_nt: TGTGCCAGCAGTTTGTTGGGGCCTTACGGCTACACCTTC; cdr3_aa: CASSLLGPYGYTF; clone_size: NA; d_call: NA; j_call: TRBJ1-2; v_call: TRBV28
cdr3_nt: TGTGCCAGCAGTTTCGGGGGGGTAGCGTCTTTGGAGACCCAGTACTTC; cdr3_aa: CASSFGGVASLETQYF; clone_size: NA; d_call: TRBD2; j_call: TRBJ2-5; v_call: TRBV12-3/TRBV12-4
cdr3_nt: TGTGCCAGCAGCCATACAGCGGGAGGCCCGGGGAATGAGCAGTTCTTC; cdr3_aa: CASSHTAGGPGNEQFF; clone_size: few; d_call: TRBD2; j_call: TRBJ2-1; v_call: TRBV7-3
cdr3_nt: TGTGCCAGCAGCTCCGGACAGGGGGCGTACGGGGAGCTGTTTTTT; cdr3_aa: CASSSGQGAYGELFF; clone_size: NA; d_call: TRBD1; j_call: TRBJ2-2; v_call: TRBV7-2
cdr3_nt: TGTGCCAGCAGCCAAGTAGGAGAGGGCACTGAAGCTTTCTTT; cdr3_aa: CASSQVGEGTEAFF; clone_size: many; d_call: NA; j_call: TRBJ1-1; v_call: TRBV3-1
cdr3_nt: TGTGCCAGCAGCTTAGAGTATTTCGGGACTAGCTCCTACAATGAGCAGTTCTTC; cdr3_aa: CASSLEYFGTSSYNEQFF; clone_size: few; d_call: TRBD2; j_call: TRBJ2-1; v_call: TRBV11-2
cdr3_nt: TGTGCCAGCAGCTCATTCGGGACTAGCGGGATTAAGTACTTC; cdr3_aa: CASSSFGTSGIKYF; clone_size: NA; d_call: TRBD2; j_call: TRBJ2-7; v_call: TRBV5-4
cdr3_nt: TGCGCCAGCAGCATGTGGCAAAACTCCTACAATGAGCAGTTCTTC; cdr3_aa: CASSMWQNSYNEQFF; clone_size: many; d_call: NA; j_call: TRBJ2-1; v_call: TRBV11-2
cdr3_nt: TGCAGTGCTAGAGGACGACTAGCCGTCAATGAGCAGTTCTTC; cdr3_aa: CSARGRLAVNEQFF; clone_size: many; d_call: TRBD2; j_call: TRBJ2-1; v_call: TRBV20-1
cdr3_nt: TGTGCCATCAGTGTCCCGGGACAATCTTCATACGAGCAGTACTTC; cdr3_aa: CAISVPGQSSYEQYF; clone_size: few; d_call: NA; j_call: TRBJ2-7; v_call: TRBV10-3
cdr3_nt: TGCGCCAGCAGTAGACAGGGAGAGGGCACTGAAGCTTTCTTT; cdr3_aa: CASSRQGEGTEAFF; clone_size: few; d_call: TRBD1; j_call: TRBJ1-1; v_call: TRBV5-1
cdr3_nt: TGTGCCAGCAGCCCGGGACTAGCGGGAGATAAGAATGAGCAGTTCTTC; cdr3_aa: CASSPGLAGDKNEQFF; clone_size: few; d_call: TRBD2; j_call: TRBJ2-1; v_call: TRBV28
cdr3_nt: TGTGCCAGCAGCTTCGACAGCGCTAGCACAGATACGCAGTATTTT; cdr3_aa: CASSFDSASTDTQYF; clone_size: NA; d_call: NA; j_call: TRBJ2-3; v_call: TRBV11-3
cdr3_nt: TGTGCCAGTACCCCGGGACCAAGCGGTGGTGAGCAGTTCTTC; cdr3_aa: CASTPGPSGGEQFF; clone_size: NA; d_call: NA; j_call: TRBJ2-1; v_call: TRBV19
cdr3_nt: TGCAGTGCCCTGGGACTAGCGGAGCCATACAATGAGCAGTTCTTC; cdr3_aa: CSALGLAEPYNEQFF; clone_size: NA; d_call: TRBD2; j_call: TRBJ2-1; v_call: TRBV20-1
cdr3_nt: TGCAGTGCTCGAGAATTACAGGGAACCGAGCAGTACTTC; cdr3_aa: CSARELQGTEQYF; clone_size: many; d_call: NA; j_call: TRBJ2-7; v_call: TRBV20-1
cdr3_nt: TGTGCCAGCAGCCCTTCGGGCACAGCCCCTTATGGCTACACCTTC; cdr3_aa: CASSPSGTAPYGYTF; clone_size: NA; d_call: NA; j_call: TRBJ1-2; v_call: TRBV4-2
cdr3_nt: TGCGCCAGCAGCCCTAATGTTCATGGTAGCGGTACCTACAATGAGCAGTTCTTC; cdr3_aa: CASSPNVHGSGTYNEQFF; clone_size: NA; d_call: NA; j_call: TRBJ2-1; v_call: TRBV4-3
cdr3_nt: TGTGCCAGCAGCTCCTGGGGGGCGGGGAAAAACACCGGGGAGCTGTTTTTT; cdr3_aa: CASSSWGAGKNTGELFF; clone_size: few; d_call: NA; j_call: TRBJ2-2; v_call: TRBV6-1
cdr3_nt: TGTGCCAGCAGCGTTGGGGGGGGGAACTACGAGCAGTACTTC; cdr3_aa: CASSVGGGNYEQYF; clone_size: few; d_call: TRBD2; j_call: TRBJ2-7; v_call: TRBV7-9
cdr3_nt: TGTGCCAGCGCTTTCCGTACCGGGCCATCGAACACCGGGGAGCTGTTTTTC; cdr3_aa: CASAFRTGPSNTGELFF; clone_size: NA; d_call: NA; j_call: TRBJ2-2; v_call: TRBV28
cdr3_nt: TGTGCCAGCAGCTGGACAGGGAACTATGGCTACACCTTC; cdr3_aa: CASSWTGNYGYTF; clone_size: few; d_call: TRBD1; j_call: TRBJ1-2; v_call: TRBV12-3/TRBV12-4
cdr3_nt: TGTGCCAGCAGCCCTGAGGGGGACGACCAAGAGACCCAGTACTTC; cdr3_aa: CASSPEGDDQETQYF; clone_size: many; d_call: NA; j_call: TRBJ2-5; v_call: TRBV3-1
cdr3_nt: TGTGCCAGCATTACTAGGGCGGGACACTTCTACGAGCAGTACTTC; cdr3_aa: CASITRAGHFYEQYF; clone_size: NA; d_call: NA; j_call: TRBJ2-7; v_call: TRBV6-5
cdr3_nt: TGCAGCGTACCGGGACTAGCGGGAGGGCCGAGCACAGATACGCAGTATTTT; cdr3_aa: CSVPGLAGGPSTDTQYF; clone_size: NA; d_call: TRBD2; j_call: TRBJ2-3; v_call: TRBV29-1
cdr3_nt: TGCGCCAGCAGCTTTAACCCTTACACTGAAGCTTTCTTT; cdr3_aa: CASSFNPYTEAFF; clone_size: NA; d_call: NA; j_call: TRBJ1-1; v_call: TRBV5-1
cdr3_nt: TGTGCCAGCAGTTTAGGCCGACAGGGGGACAACAATGAGCAGTTCTTC; cdr3_aa: CASSLGRQGDNNEQFF; clone_size: NA; d_call: TRBD1; j_call: TRBJ2-1; v_call: TRBV27
cdr3_nt: TGCGCCAGCAGCTTGGAAGGGACTAGCTCCTACAATGAGCAGTTCTTC; cdr3_aa: CASSLEGTSSYNEQFF; clone_size: NA; d_call: TRBD2; j_call: TRBJ2-1; v_call: TRBV5-1
cdr3_nt: TGTGCCAGCTCACCTCTAGGTGCGGGGTCCAACAATGAGCAGTTCTTC; cdr3_aa: CASSPLGAGSNNEQFF; clone_size: few; d_call: NA; j_call: TRBJ2-1; v_call: TRBV18
cdr3_nt: TGCAGTGCTAGAGACCGGGACAGGACCTTCTACGAGCAGTACTTC; cdr3_aa: CSARDRDRTFYEQYF; clone_size: few; d_call: TRBD1; j_call: TRBJ2-7; v_call: TRBV20-1
cdr3_nt: TGTGCCAGCTCACCACCGGACCCGGATACGCAGTATTTT; cdr3_aa: CASSPPDPDTQYF; clone_size: NA; d_call: NA; j_call: TRBJ2-3; v_call: TRBV18
cdr3_nt: TGTGCCAGCTCACCACAGGACAGGGCGGCCACCGGGGAGCTGTTTTTT; cdr3_aa: CASSPQDRAATGELFF; clone_size: few; d_call: TRBD1; j_call: TRBJ2-2; v_call: TRBV18
cdr3_nt: TGCAGTGCTAGACCCCGGCGGTACAATGAGCAGTTCTTC; cdr3_aa: CSARPRRYNEQFF; clone_size: few; d_call: NA; j_call: TRBJ2-1; v_call: TRBV20-1
cdr3_nt: TGCGCCAGCAGCTTGGTGTGGGGTAGCGAGCAGTACTTC; cdr3_aa: CASSLVWGSEQYF; clone_size: NA; d_call: NA; j_call: TRBJ2-7; v_call: TRBV5-1
cdr3_nt: TGTGCCAGCAGTTCACAGGGTAGCGACTATGGCTACACCTTC; cdr3_aa: CASSSQGSDYGYTF; clone_size: NA; d_call: NA; j_call: TRBJ1-2; v_call: TRBV6-5
cdr3_nt: TGTGCCAGCACCAACAGGGGTGGAATCACTGAAGCTTTCTTT; cdr3_aa: CASTNRGGITEAFF; clone_size: NA; d_call: TRBD1; j_call: TRBJ1-1; v_call: TRBV27
cdr3_nt: TGTGCCAGCAGTTTAACAGCTAGCACAGATACGCAGTATTTT; cdr3_aa: CASSLTASTDTQYF; clone_size: many; d_call: NA; j_call: TRBJ2-3; v_call: TRBV12-3/TRBV12-4
cdr3_nt: TGTGCCAGCACCAAGAGCGGGAGCCGCTCCTACGAGCAGTACTTC; cdr3_aa: CASTKSGSRSYEQYF; clone_size: few; d_call: TRBD2; j_call: TRBJ2-7; v_call: TRBV28
cdr3_nt: TGTGCCAGCTCAGGGGACTACGGGTGGGGCTTCGTTTACGAGCAGTACTTC; cdr3_aa: CASSGDYGWGFVYEQYF; clone_size: NA; d_call: TRBD2; j_call: TRBJ2-7; v_call: TRBV18
cdr3_nt: TGCGCCAGCAGCTTGACCCTAGCGGGAGGTGAGACCCAGTACTTC; cdr3_aa: CASSLTLAGGETQYF; clone_size: many; d_call: TRBD2; j_call: TRBJ2-5; v_call: TRBV5-1
cdr3_nt: TGTGCCACCAGCAGAGATTCGGCCGGACACCTCAATCAGCCCCAGCATTTT; cdr3_aa: CATSRDSAGHLNQPQHF; clone_size: NA; d_call: NA; j_call: TRBJ1-5; v_call: TRBV15
cdr3_nt: TGTGCCAGCAGCAGGAGGACTAGCGGTTACAATGAGCAGTTCTTC; cdr3_aa: CASSRRTSGYNEQFF; clone_size: few; d_call: TRBD2; j_call: TRBJ2-1; v_call: TRBV5-5
cdr3_nt: TGCAGTGCCATACGTCCGGGGGGGAACACCGGGGAGCTGTTTTTT; cdr3_aa: CSAIRPGGNTGELFF; clone_size: few; d_call: TRBD2; j_call: TRBJ2-2; v_call: TRBV20-1
cdr3_nt: TGTGCCAGTAAGGGGATTCGGGGGACCGGGGAGCTGTTTTTT; cdr3_aa: CASKGIRGTGELFF; clone_size: NA; d_call: NA; j_call: TRBJ2-2; v_call: TRBV19